The text below deals with one T cell receptor (beta chain). As yet, its antigen is unknown. A second PCR, run for roughly 7 to 11 cycles, used a sample-barcoded 5' primer plus a J-beta primer mix. Each CDR3 protein is one row after TCRdb ran MiXCR on the 5' RACE reads. The sample holds roughly 800,000 distinct CDR3 sequences; about 62% are singletons and the top ten take roughly 22%. The CDR3 is made up of 14 amino acids. CDR1 and CDR2 (germline): MNHEY, SMNVEV (reference sequence). These data are taken from a study of blood T cells in healthy people across ages. Study outcomes and limitations: Naive T cell percentage and TCR beta diversity correlated strongly. Compared with aged donors, long-lived donors showed fewer expanded clones, suggesting selection. Naive and antigen-experienced cells were not separated, limiting conclusive comparison.

The sequence derives from a man aged 30 to 45 in good health. Sequencing was carried out using blood. The genes are TRBV27 and TRBJ2-5; D is undetermined. Matching the DNA end better, TRBJ2-7 makes the J call doubtful. The DNA of the CDR3 is TGTGCCAGCAGCCGAAACCGAAACTACTACGAGCAGTACTTC. Amino acid sequence: CASSRNRNYYEQYF.